The present T cell receptor beta chain was sequenced within a study of shared clonotypes between healthy human individuals. The study, taken as a whole, reports: Although depth was large, rarefaction showed that sequencing of the sorted subsets was incomplete.

Replicate PCRs for sorted subsets used about 200 ng DNA; this equaled tens of thousands of T cell genomes. Original processing notes: ImmunoSEQ yielded junction-only sequences lacking quality scores, so filtering differed. TCRdb keeps only in-frame clones here, not all; method: immunoSEQ multiplex PCR. From that table come the V and J calls and clone size; the DNA was used to work out D and trimming. The sample lists millions of clones; 90% to 95% were seen once. Between the trimmed V and J ends, which lost 7 bases and 2 bases, there was a span of 23 bases. This CDR3 has 16 amino acids. Germline loops: CDR1 SQVTM, CDR2 ANQGSEA. Naive CD8 cells comprised CD45RO-negative, CCR7-positively selected cells, excluding terminally differentiated effector memory CD45RA+ cells. The donors were all Caucasian adults (living in Nashville, Tennessee). Regarding this clone: What it binds is not known.

The sequencing sample was made of naive CD8+ T cells from PBMCs. The genes are TRBV29-1 and TRBJ1-2; D is perhaps TRBD1 (6 bases). This TCR was sampled from a young man in good health. Some clones in this sample may be carry-over from other donors' samples. The DNA for the CDR3 is TGCAGCGCAAAATTGACCGAGGGGGGTCCCAACTATGGCTACACCTTC. It is translated as CSAKLTEGGPNYGYTF. Based on the CDR3 plus reference TRBV29-1 and TRBJ1-2, the full variable domain is SAVISQKPSRDICQRGTSLTIQCQVDSQVTMMFWYRQQPGQSLTLIATANQGSEATYESGFVIDKFPISRPNLTFSTLTVSNMSPEDSSIYLCSAKLTEGGPNYGYTFGSGTRLTVV.